These T cell receptor beta chains were read from a single sample in a study of blood T cells in healthy people across ages. One entry per CDR3 protein results from TCRdb running MiXCR on the 5' RACE reads. The sample lists about 1,500,000 distinct CDR3 sequences, 28% occurring once. Sample: blood. The origin of the receptors is a woman in her 30s in good health. The CDR3 runs from the conserved cysteine through the conserved F or W. The order of the fields is J gene, clone size, V gene, D gene, CDR3 protein, CDR3 DNA. A D gene is named only where the DNA matches it firmly. Size is omitted from some rows. Given values are once, few, many or a class for expanded clones.

j_call: TRBJ1-5; clone_size: few; v_call: TRBV18; d_call: -; cdr3_aa: CASRQSPNQPQHF; cdr3_nt: TGTGCCAGCCGGCAAAGCCCCAATCAGCCCCAGCATTTT
j_call: TRBJ2-5; clone_size: -; v_call: TRBV5-1; d_call: TRBD1; cdr3_aa: CASSRNDRGRETQYF; cdr3_nt: TGCGCCAGCAGCAGAAACGACAGGGGGCGAGAGACCCAGTACTTC
j_call: TRBJ2-1; clone_size: -; v_call: TRBV6-6; d_call: TRBD1; cdr3_aa: CASTMDRGAFNEQFF; cdr3_nt: TGTGCCAGCACCATGGACAGGGGAGCCTTCAATGAGCAGTTCTTC
j_call: TRBJ2-1; clone_size: many; v_call: TRBV20-1; d_call: -; cdr3_aa: CSAKVRTFGEQFF; cdr3_nt: TGCAGTGCTAAAGTGCGGACTTTCGGGGAGCAGTTCTTC
j_call: TRBJ1-5; clone_size: -; v_call: TRBV6-5; d_call: -; cdr3_aa: CASSYPKGYQPQHF; cdr3_nt: TGTGCCAGCAGTTACCCGAAAGGGTATCAGCCCCAGCATTTT
j_call: TRBJ1-6; clone_size: few; v_call: TRBV20-1; d_call: -; cdr3_aa: CSASLREYNSPLHF; cdr3_nt: TGCAGTGCTAGTCTCAGGGAGTATAATTCACCCCTCCACTTT
j_call: TRBJ2-7; clone_size: many; v_call: TRBV4-1; d_call: -; cdr3_aa: CASSQRDGLEQYF; cdr3_nt: TGCGCCAGCAGCCAAAGGGATGGGCTCGAGCAGTACTTC
j_call: TRBJ1-3; clone_size: few; v_call: TRBV5-4; d_call: TRBD1; cdr3_aa: CASSLAGTAGNTIYF; cdr3_nt: TGTGCCAGCAGCTTGGCCGGGACAGCTGGAAACACCATATATTTT
j_call: TRBJ1-4; clone_size: few; v_call: TRBV12-3/TRBV12-4; d_call: TRBD1; cdr3_aa: CASSLGQGGQKLFF; cdr3_nt: TGTGCCAGCAGTTTGGGACAGGGAGGCCAAAAACTGTTTTTT
j_call: TRBJ2-7; clone_size: many; v_call: TRBV7-9; d_call: -; cdr3_aa: CASGKASPLEQYF; cdr3_nt: TGTGCCAGCGGGAAGGCTTCCCCTCTCGAGCAGTACTTC
j_call: TRBJ2-7; clone_size: -; v_call: TRBV19; d_call: TRBD1; cdr3_aa: CASTRGFTGVYEQYF; cdr3_nt: TGTGCCAGTACCAGAGGGTTTACAGGGGTCTACGAGCAGTACTTC
j_call: TRBJ1-4; clone_size: few; v_call: TRBV28; d_call: -; cdr3_aa: CASTRGQRGLGEKLFF; cdr3_nt: TGTGCCAGCACCCGCGGACAGAGAGGGTTGGGTGAAAAACTGTTTTTT
j_call: TRBJ1-4; clone_size: few; v_call: TRBV28; d_call: TRBD1; cdr3_aa: CASSRQGAKREKLFF; cdr3_nt: TGTGCCAGCAGTCGACAGGGGGCAAAGAGGGAAAAACTGTTTTTT
j_call: TRBJ2-2; clone_size: many; v_call: TRBV29-1; d_call: TRBD1; cdr3_aa: CSANDRGPFGELFF; cdr3_nt: TGCAGCGCCAACGACAGGGGGCCGTTCGGGGAGCTGTTTTTT
j_call: TRBJ2-5; clone_size: many; v_call: TRBV5-1; d_call: -; cdr3_aa: CASSLAGTPETQYF; cdr3_nt: TGCGCCAGCAGCTTGGCAGGGACACCAGAGACCCAGTACTTC
j_call: TRBJ2-6; clone_size: few; v_call: TRBV5-5; d_call: -; cdr3_aa: CASSLRVTGYSGANVLTF; cdr3_nt: TGTGCCAGCAGCTTGAGGGTCACCGGCTACTCTGGGGCCAACGTCCTGACTTTC
j_call: TRBJ1-1; clone_size: -; v_call: TRBV7-9; d_call: -; cdr3_aa: CTSSSSEGTLFKGAFF; cdr3_nt: TGTACCAGCAGCTCTTCCGAAGGTACCCTTTTCAAAGGAGCTTTCTTT
j_call: TRBJ2-3; clone_size: -; v_call: TRBV5-1; d_call: -; cdr3_aa: CASSSGTVGSTDTQYF; cdr3_nt: TGCGCCAGCAGCTCCGGGACGGTCGGTAGCACAGATACGCAGTATTTT
j_call: TRBJ2-1; clone_size: few; v_call: TRBV19; d_call: -; cdr3_aa: CASSSIASAYNEQFF; cdr3_nt: TGTGCCAGTAGTAGCATAGCGTCTGCCTACAATGAGCAGTTCTTC
j_call: TRBJ1-2; clone_size: -; v_call: TRBV20-1; d_call: -; cdr3_aa: CSARDRTANYGYTF; cdr3_nt: TGCAGTGCTAGAGATCGAACAGCCAACTATGGCTACACCTTC
j_call: TRBJ2-5; clone_size: many; v_call: TRBV5-5; d_call: -; cdr3_aa: CASSLWVRETQYF; cdr3_nt: TGTGCCAGCAGCCTTTGGGTCCGGGAGACCCAGTACTTC
j_call: TRBJ2-3; clone_size: -; v_call: TRBV12-3/TRBV12-4; d_call: -; cdr3_aa: CASSSVRADTQYF; cdr3_nt: TGTGCCAGCAGTTCAGTGAGGGCAGATACGCAGTATTTT
j_call: TRBJ2-1; clone_size: -; v_call: TRBV2; d_call: -; cdr3_aa: CASRGDRTPYNEQFF; cdr3_nt: TGTGCCAGCAGGGGGGACCGCACGCCTTACAATGAGCAGTTCTTC
j_call: TRBJ2-7; clone_size: -; v_call: TRBV20-1; d_call: TRBD1; cdr3_aa: CSAGPGQGADEQYF; cdr3_nt: TGCAGTGCTGGCCCGGGACAGGGGGCCGACGAGCAGTACTTC
j_call: TRBJ2-1; clone_size: -; v_call: TRBV2; d_call: -; cdr3_aa: CASSGQETQFF; cdr3_nt: TGTGCCAGCAGTGGGCAAGAGACCCAGTTCTTC
j_call: TRBJ1-1; clone_size: few; v_call: TRBV20-1; d_call: -; cdr3_aa: CSARTPTGMNTEAFF; cdr3_nt: TGCAGTGCTAGGACCCCCACAGGAATGAACACTGAAGCTTTCTTT
j_call: TRBJ2-7; clone_size: -; v_call: TRBV29-1; d_call: -; cdr3_aa: CSVVYSSGAFYNEQYF; cdr3_nt: TGCAGCGTTGTTTATAGCTCCGGGGCATTCTACAATGAGCAGTACTTC
j_call: TRBJ2-7; clone_size: many; v_call: TRBV20-1; d_call: TRBD1; cdr3_aa: CSAFRDSYEQYF; cdr3_nt: TGCAGTGCTTTTCGGGACAGCTACGAGCAGTACTTC
j_call: TRBJ1-4; clone_size: -; v_call: TRBV5-1; d_call: -; cdr3_aa: CASSAPGQTNEKLFF; cdr3_nt: TGCGCCAGCAGCGCACCGGGACAAACTAATGAAAAACTGTTTTTT
j_call: TRBJ2-4; clone_size: -; v_call: TRBV7-2; d_call: TRBD2; cdr3_aa: CASTWGGAKIQYF; cdr3_nt: TGTGCCAGCACTTGGGGAGGGGCTAAGATTCAGTACTTC
j_call: TRBJ1-4; clone_size: -; v_call: TRBV29-1; d_call: -; cdr3_aa: CSVDSGHHELFF; cdr3_nt: TGCAGCGTTGATTCGGGGCACCACGAACTGTTTTTT
j_call: TRBJ1-2; clone_size: many; v_call: TRBV29-1; d_call: TRBD1; cdr3_aa: CSATGRGGAVYGYTF; cdr3_nt: TGCAGCGCCACAGGGCGAGGGGGCGCGGTCTATGGCTACACCTTC
j_call: TRBJ1-6; clone_size: -; v_call: TRBV12-3/TRBV12-4; d_call: TRBD1; cdr3_aa: CASSLRGGSNSPLHF; cdr3_nt: TGTGCCAGCAGTTTAAGAGGGGGCTCTAATTCACCCCTCCACTTT
j_call: TRBJ2-7; clone_size: many; v_call: TRBV5-1; d_call: TRBD1; cdr3_aa: CASSSQGDDEQYF; cdr3_nt: TGCGCCAGCAGCTCTCAGGGGGACGACGAGCAGTACTTC
j_call: TRBJ2-1; clone_size: few; v_call: TRBV20-1; d_call: TRBD2; cdr3_aa: CSAPPPSGLYNEQFF; cdr3_nt: TGCAGTGCTCCCCCCCCTAGCGGACTCTACAATGAGCAGTTCTTC
j_call: TRBJ1-2; clone_size: -; v_call: TRBV28; d_call: TRBD1; cdr3_aa: CASSSRDRLNGYTF; cdr3_nt: TGTGCCAGCAGTTCCCGGGACAGGCTCAATGGCTACACCTTC
j_call: TRBJ2-7; clone_size: -; v_call: TRBV3-1; d_call: -; cdr3_aa: CASSQDLVGREQYF; cdr3_nt: TGTGCCAGCAGCCAAGATTTGGTGGGGAGGGAGCAGTACTTC
j_call: TRBJ1-4; clone_size: -; v_call: TRBV6-6; d_call: -; cdr3_aa: CASSYSFEKLFF; cdr3_nt: TGTGCCAGCAGTTACTCTTTCGAAAAACTGTTTTTT
j_call: TRBJ2-1; clone_size: few; v_call: TRBV7-2; d_call: -; cdr3_aa: CASSQHMPGAEQFF; cdr3_nt: TGTGCCAGCAGTCAACATATGCCCGGCGCTGAGCAGTTCTTC
j_call: TRBJ1-1; clone_size: -; v_call: TRBV21-1; d_call: -; cdr3_aa: CASSKEGPNPTEAFF; cdr3_nt: TGTGCCAGCAGCAAAGAGGGACCGAATCCGACCGAAGCTTTCTTT
j_call: TRBJ2-7; clone_size: -; v_call: TRBV2; d_call: TRBD2; cdr3_aa: CASSSRVGGINEQYF; cdr3_nt: TGTGCCAGCAGTTCTAGGGTGGGGGGGATCAACGAGCAGTACTTC
j_call: TRBJ2-1; clone_size: few; v_call: TRBV5-1; d_call: -; cdr3_aa: CASRMGGHSYNEQFF; cdr3_nt: TGCGCCAGCAGGATGGGGGGCCATTCCTACAATGAGCAGTTCTTC
j_call: TRBJ1-2; clone_size: few; v_call: TRBV5-6; d_call: -; cdr3_aa: CASSPLGAHYDYTF; cdr3_nt: TGTGCCAGCAGCCCGCTCGGGGCCCACTATGACTACACCTTC
j_call: TRBJ2-1; clone_size: -; v_call: TRBV6-6; d_call: -; cdr3_aa: CASTPRASENEQFF; cdr3_nt: TGTGCCAGCACCCCAAGGGCTAGCGAGAATGAGCAGTTCTTC
j_call: TRBJ2-5; clone_size: -; v_call: TRBV20-1; d_call: -; cdr3_aa: CSARARGQETQYF; cdr3_nt: TGCAGTGCTAGAGCCCGGGGGCAAGAGACCCAGTACTTC
j_call: TRBJ2-5; clone_size: -; v_call: TRBV5-5; d_call: TRBD1; cdr3_aa: CASSFWTGERETQYF; cdr3_nt: TGTGCCAGCAGCTTTTGGACAGGGGAAAGAGAGACCCAGTACTTC
j_call: TRBJ2-7; clone_size: -; v_call: TRBV24-1; d_call: TRBD1; cdr3_aa: CATSDTSRTGKILNEQYF; cdr3_nt: TGTGCCACCAGTGATACGAGTCGGACAGGGAAGATATTAAATGAGCAGTACTTC
j_call: TRBJ1-2; clone_size: many; v_call: TRBV5-1; d_call: -; cdr3_aa: CASSRTLQIDGYTF; cdr3_nt: TGCGCCAGCAGCCGGACCCTACAGATTGACGGCTACACCTTC
j_call: TRBJ2-7; clone_size: -; v_call: TRBV5-1; d_call: -; cdr3_aa: CASSSGQLPLEQYF; cdr3_nt: TGCGCCAGCAGCTCGGGACAACTCCCCCTCGAGCAGTACTTC
j_call: TRBJ1-3; clone_size: -; v_call: TRBV29-1; d_call: TRBD1; cdr3_aa: CSVEGRKTGGGNTIYF; cdr3_nt: TGCAGCGTTGAAGGAAGGAAGACAGGGGGCGGAAACACCATATATTTT
j_call: TRBJ2-1; clone_size: many; v_call: TRBV5-5; d_call: -; cdr3_aa: CASSLAAGQRYDEQFF; cdr3_nt: TGTGCCAGCAGCTTGGCGGCGGGACAGCGGTACGATGAGCAGTTCTTC
j_call: TRBJ2-5; clone_size: many; v_call: TRBV10-3; d_call: TRBD2; cdr3_aa: CAIGGEETQYF; cdr3_nt: TGTGCCATCGGGGGGGAGGAGACCCAGTACTTC
j_call: TRBJ2-1; clone_size: -; v_call: TRBV6-5; d_call: TRBD2; cdr3_aa: CASSSSGLAGGPIDNEQFF; cdr3_nt: TGTGCCAGCAGTTCATCGGGACTAGCGGGAGGGCCAATCGATAATGAGCAGTTCTTC
j_call: TRBJ1-2; clone_size: -; v_call: TRBV29-1; d_call: -; cdr3_aa: CSAERPPQGRRGYTF; cdr3_nt: TGCAGCGCTGAACGACCGCCTCAGGGACGGCGCGGCTACACCTTC